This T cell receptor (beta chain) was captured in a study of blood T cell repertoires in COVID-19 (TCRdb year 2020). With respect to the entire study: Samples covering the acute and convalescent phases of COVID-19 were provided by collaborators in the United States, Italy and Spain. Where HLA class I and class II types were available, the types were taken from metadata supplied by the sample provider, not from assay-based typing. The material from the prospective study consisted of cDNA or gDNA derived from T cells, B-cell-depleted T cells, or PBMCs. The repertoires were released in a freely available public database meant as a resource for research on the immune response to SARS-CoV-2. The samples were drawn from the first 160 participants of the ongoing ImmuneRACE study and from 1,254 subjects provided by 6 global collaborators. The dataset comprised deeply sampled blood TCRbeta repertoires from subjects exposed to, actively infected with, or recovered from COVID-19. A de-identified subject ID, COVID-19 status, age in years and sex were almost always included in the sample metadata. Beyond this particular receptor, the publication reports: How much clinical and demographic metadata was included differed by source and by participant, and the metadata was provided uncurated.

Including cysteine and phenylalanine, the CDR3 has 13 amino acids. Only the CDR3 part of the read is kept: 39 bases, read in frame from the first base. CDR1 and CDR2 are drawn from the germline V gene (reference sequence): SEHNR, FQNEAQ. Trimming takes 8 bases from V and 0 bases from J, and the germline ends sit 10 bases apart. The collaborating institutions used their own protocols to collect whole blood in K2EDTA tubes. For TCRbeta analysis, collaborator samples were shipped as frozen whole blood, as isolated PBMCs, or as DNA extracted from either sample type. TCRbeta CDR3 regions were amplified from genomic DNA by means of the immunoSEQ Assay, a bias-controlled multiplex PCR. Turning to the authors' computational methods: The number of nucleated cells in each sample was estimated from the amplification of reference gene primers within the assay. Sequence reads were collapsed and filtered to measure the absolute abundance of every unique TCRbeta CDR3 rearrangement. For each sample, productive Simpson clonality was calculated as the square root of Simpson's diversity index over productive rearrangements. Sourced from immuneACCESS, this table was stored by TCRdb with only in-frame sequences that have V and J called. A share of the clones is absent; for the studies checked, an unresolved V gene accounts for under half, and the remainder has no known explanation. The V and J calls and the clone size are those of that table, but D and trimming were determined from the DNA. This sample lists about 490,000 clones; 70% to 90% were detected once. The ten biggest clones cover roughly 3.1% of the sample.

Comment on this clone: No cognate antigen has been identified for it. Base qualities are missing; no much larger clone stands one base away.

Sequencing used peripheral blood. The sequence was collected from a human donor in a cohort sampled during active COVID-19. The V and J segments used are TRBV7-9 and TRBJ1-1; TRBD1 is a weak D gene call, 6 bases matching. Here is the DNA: TGTGCCAGCCGGGGACAATTGAACACTGAAGCTTTCTTT. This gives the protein CASRGQLNTEAFF.